One and the same sample provided the 27 T cell receptor beta chains below, sequenced in a study of cytomegalovirus exposure and HLA in healthy donors. 60 Vbeta and 13 Jbeta primers were used in PCR. Clones were sequenced by immunoSEQ multiplex PCR, and TCRdb holds only the in-frame ones, with some missing. The sample lists some 150,000 clones, about 80% seen once, with about 6.4% in the top ten. Sequencing was performed on PBMCs. The receptors come from a man aged 35 to 55 in good health and CMV-seropositive.

This chain links TRBV5-6 with TRBJ1-2; 10 positions agree with TRBD1. There are 16 residues in the CDR3. CDR1 is SGHDT, CDR2 YYEEEE, per germline. V dropped 2 bases and J dropped 6; count of bases not matched to a gene: 10. CDR3 amino acids: CASSFYVTTGGDGYTF. The DNA of the CDR3 is TGTGCCAGCAGCTTTTATGTAACGACAGGGGGCGATGGCTACACCTTC.

The chain is built from TRBV5-5 and TRBJ1-6, with 7 positions matching TRBD1. CDR3 length: 16 amino acids. The V gene end was trimmed by 3 bases and the J gene end by 6 bases; junction bases not matched to a gene: 9. Per germline, CDR1 SGHKS and CDR2 YYEKEE (reference sequence). CDR3: CASSSIVGQPNSPLHF. CDR3 DNA: TGTGCCAGCAGCTCCATAGTGGGACAGCCTAATTCACCCCTCCACTTT.

The genes are TRBV7-9 and TRBJ2-5; tentative D call: TRBD2 (6 bases). The DNA end is a closer match to TRBJ2-7, so the J assignment may be wrong. Germline V gene sequence: CDR1 SEHNR, CDR2 FQNEAQ (reference sequence). The CDR3 covers 14 residues. In DNA form, the CDR3 reads TGTGCCAGCAGCGCACGGGACTCTAACTACGAGCAGTACTTC. Translating it yields CASSARDSNYEQYF.

This clone showed up just a few times. This chain connects TRBV27 to TRBJ2-7; no clear D gene. In germline, CDR1 is MNHEY, CDR2 SMNVEV (reference sequence). V was shortened by 3 bases and J by 3 bases, with 9 bases between the two germline ends. This CDR3 spans 13 amino acids. The CDR3 loop is CASSLAAYYEQYF. CDR3 bases: TGTGCCAGCAGTTTGGCGGCTTACTACGAGCAGTACTTC.

About this clone itself: An end of the junction differs from the germline gene, which may be a read error. The chain employs TRBV5-5 and TRBJ2-1; D ambiguous. Germline V gene data show CDR1 as SGHKS and CDR2 as YYEKEE (reference sequence). This CDR3 has 15 amino acids. As DNA, the CDR3 is TGTGCCAGCAGCCCGGCGAGGAGCTCCTACAATGAGCAGCTCTTC. Encoded protein: CASSPARSSYNEQLF.

The CDR3 sequence: CASSAGTGNTDTQYF. The CDR3 bases are TGCGCCAGCAGCGCCGGGACAGGGAACACAGATACGCAGTATTTT. V usage is TRBV5-1 and J usage is TRBJ2-3, with 9 bases that match TRBD1. This CDR3 has 15 amino acids. In germline, CDR1 is SGHRS, CDR2 YFSETQ. V shed 4 bases, J shed 2 bases, and the junction held 5 bases outside the gene matches.

The chain joins TRBV2 to TRBJ1-1, with 8 bases matching TRBD1. The CDR3 has 13 residues. The germline V gene has CDR1 SNHLY and CDR2 FYNNEI. J was trimmed by 5 bases and V by 6 bases; bases with no gene match: 5. As DNA, the CDR3 is TGTGCCAGCAGCCCGGACAGGGCGACTGAAGCTTTCTTT. This sequence encodes CASSPDRATEAFF.

The V and J genes are TRBV5-1 and TRBJ1-2, with 9 bases matching TRBD1. V lost 2 bases and J lost 3; bases outside the gene matches: 5. The CDR3 length is 15 residues. Germline loops: CDR1 SGHRS, CDR2 YFSETQ. The CDR3 protein is CASSLQGAVDYGYTF. Written as DNA, the CDR3 is TGCGCCAGCAGCTTACAGGGGGCGGTGGACTATGGCTACACCTTC.

The chain carries TRBV15 and TRBJ2-3; 9 nucleotides line up with TRBD1. The CDR3 is 14 residues long. The germline V gene has CDR1 LNHNV and CDR2 YYDKDF (reference sequence). Trimming cost V 0 bases and J 9 bases; bases outside gene matches: 4. The CDR3 reads CATSREQGAGTQYF. The CDR3 coding sequence is TGTGCCACCAGCAGAGAACAGGGGGCTGGGACGCAGTATTTT.

The genes are TRBV27 and TRBJ1-1, with D possibly matching TRBD1 (6 bases). The CDR3 sequence is 14 residues long. Trimming left V 9 bases short and J 1 base short, with 15 bases between. Germline CDR1 reads MNHEY; CDR2 reads SMNVEV (reference sequence). The CDR3 loop is CARVPGHQNTEAFF. Written as DNA, the CDR3 is TGTGCCAGAGTTCCGGGACACCAGAACACTGAAGCTTTCTTT.

This clone was detected once. The gene calls are TRBV15 and TRBJ2-1; TRBD2 agrees at 13 bases. Trimming cost V 3 bases and J 10 bases; bases outside gene matches: 6. This CDR3 has 15 residues. Germline CDR1 reads LNHNV; CDR2 reads YYDKDF (reference sequence). In nucleotides, the CDR3 is TGTGCCACCAGCAGGACTCCGGGACTAGCGGGAGAGCAGTTCTTC. Its translation: CATSRTPGLAGEQFF.

The rearrangement links TRBV7-9 to TRBJ1-1; a possible D gene is TRBD1 (6 bases). Germline loops: CDR1 SEHNR, CDR2 FQNEAQ (reference sequence). The CDR3 runs 13 residues. Trimming took 1 base from V and 8 from J, leaving 11 bases between them. The CDR3 DNA follows: TGTGCCAGCAGCTTAGGGTGGACAGAGGAAGCTTTCTTT. This encodes CASSLGWTEEAFF.

This chain connects TRBV19 to TRBJ2-5; 8 bases agree with TRBD1. V shed 6 bases, J shed 2 bases, and the junction held 11 bases outside the gene matches. Germline-derived CDR1 and CDR2 are LNHDA and SQIVND (reference sequence). The CDR3 has 16 amino acids. The CDR3 is CASSPPRTGLQETQYF. Written as DNA, the CDR3 is TGTGCCAGTAGCCCCCCGCGGACAGGGCTACAAGAGACCCAGTACTTC.

This clone came up once. The gene calls are TRBV28 and TRBJ1-2; D is perhaps TRBD1 (5 bases). The CDR3 covers 16 residues. In germline, CDR1 is MDHEN, CDR2 SYDVKM. V was cut by 4 bases and J by 5 bases, with 20 bases left in between. Written as DNA, the CDR3 is TGTGCCAGCAGTTCCCCCAGTTCTTCCGGGGGGTATGGCTACACCTTC. Translation gives CASSSPSSSGGYGYTF.

The count of this clone is one. CDR3 residues: CASSLSRGYEQYF. In nucleotides, the CDR3 is TGTGCCAGCAGCCTTAGTAGGGGATACGAGCAGTACTTC. This sequence joins TRBV13 and TRBJ2-7, with D maybe TRBD1 (5 bases). CDR1 PRHDT and CDR2 FYEKMQ come from the germline V gene (reference sequence). The CDR3 has 13 residues. The V gene lost 5 bases and the J gene lost 4 bases, with 12 bases spanning the gap.

V and J are TRBV7-6 and TRBJ2-6, with TRBD2 matching 11 bases. The CDR3 is 19 residues long. J lost 0 bases, V lost 3 bases, and 7 bases had no gene match. Germline CDR1 reads SGHVS; CDR2 reads FNYEAQ. The DNA of the CDR3 is TGTGCCAGCAGCTTGAGGACTAGCGGGCCCCGCTCTGGGGCCAACGTCCTGACTTTC. Translated: CASSLRTSGPRSGANVLTF.

The chain has TRBV13 and TRBJ2-7, with 9 bases fitting TRBD1. The CDR3 consists of 14 residues. The V segment lost 5 bases and the J segment 0 bases; nucleotides outside the gene matches: 2. Germline V gene data show CDR1 as PRHDT and CDR2 as FYEKMQ (reference sequence). The CDR3 DNA reads TGTGCCAGCAGCATGGGACAGGGCTCCTACGAGCAGTACTTC. It yields the protein CASSMGQGSYEQYF.

CDR3 amino acids: CASSLFPTPNYGYTF. DNA for the CDR3: TGTGCCAGCAGCTTATTCCCGACACCTAACTATGGCTACACCTTC. The rearrangement links TRBV7-9 to TRBJ1-2; D is uncertain. Per the germline V gene, CDR1 is SEHNR and CDR2 is FQNEAQ (reference sequence). Trimming pared 2 bases from V and 0 bases from J, leaving 10 bases between. The CDR3 loop spans 15 amino acids.

The genes are TRBV30 and TRBJ2-6; possible D gene TRBD1, 5 bases. Germline V gene lookup returns CDR1 GTSNPN and CDR2 SVGIG (reference sequence). V was trimmed by 3 bases and J by 0 bases, leaving 9 bases between them. There are 15 residues in the CDR3. As DNA, the CDR3 is TGTGCCTGGAGCCGAGACAGCTCTGGGGCCAACGTCCTGACTTTC. Translation: CAWSRDSSGANVLTF.

Points on this clone: One end of the junction is discordant with germline, which a read error may explain. The chain carries TRBV5-1 and TRBJ2-1, with a tentative D call TRBD2 (5 bases). CDR1 and CDR2 (germline): SGHRS, YFSETQ. This CDR3 region has 14 residues. The CDR3 DNA is TGCGTCAGCAGCTTAACCCCGGGGAACAATGAGCAGTTCTTC. Encoded protein: CVSSLTPGNNEQFF.

The rearrangement links TRBV23-1 to TRBJ2-5; TRBD2 matches 12 bases. TRBV23-1 is an open reading frame whose function is uncertain. CDR3 length: 18 residues. Unmatched junction bases numbered 10, after V lost 0 bases and J lost 5 bases. CDR3 coding DNA: TGCGCCAGCAGTCAATCTGCTCCTAGCGGGAGGGCCAGGGAGACCCAGTACTTC. It is translated as CASSQSAPSGRARETQYF.

The chain carries TRBV7-2 and TRBJ1-2; a weak D match, TRBD1 (6 bases). From germline, CDR1 is SGHTA and CDR2 FQGNSA. V was clipped by 0 bases and J by 1 base, with 18 bases between them. This CDR3 is 18 amino acids long. The CDR3 loop is CASSLAGGRLSVNYGYTF. The CDR3 DNA follows: TGTGCCAGCAGCTTAGCTGGGGGCAGATTAAGCGTTAACTATGGCTACACCTTC.

The chain carries TRBV27 and TRBJ2-1; a possible D gene is TRBD2 (5 bases). The germline gives CDR1 MNHEY, CDR2 SMNVEV (reference sequence). The V end was cut by 7 bases, the J end by 7 bases, with 8 bases between. The CDR3 is 11 residues long. The CDR3 DNA sequence: TGTGCCAGCACCGAGGGAAATGAGCAGTTCTTC. It codes for CASTEGNEQFF.

V and J are TRBV2 and TRBJ2-1, with D maybe TRBD1 (6 bases). Germline CDR1 reads SNHLY; CDR2 reads FYNNEI. CDR3 length: 15 amino acids. V lost 6 bases and J 6 bases, leaving 18 bases between the germline ends. CDR3 protein: CASSLTGSRVNEQFF. The DNA of the CDR3 is TGTGCCAGCAGCCTGACAGGATCTAGGGTCAATGAGCAGTTCTTC.

The CDR3 nucleotides read TGTGCCAGCAGTGAACATAACAGGGTTGGGGACACCATATATTTT. Amino acid sequence: CASSEHNRVGDTIYF. The chain employs TRBV6-1 and TRBJ1-3; D is possibly TRBD1 (6 bases). CDR3 length: 15 amino acids. Trimming cost V 2 bases and J 8 bases, with 16 bases left between them. Per germline, CDR1 MNHNS and CDR2 SASEGT.

The chain couples TRBV28 to TRBJ2-3, with D uncertain. The length of the CDR3 is 13 residues. Between the trimmed V and J ends, which lost 5 bases and 4 bases, there was a span of 10 bases. Germline CDR1 and CDR2: MDHEN and SYDVKM. The DNA of the CDR3 is TGTGCCAGCAGTGGATTTCAGGCAGATACGCAGTATTTT. Its translation is CASSGFQADTQYF.

This chain's CDR3 is CATSTTGTLNTEAFF. Here the CDR3 DNA reads TGTGCCACCAGTACAACCGGGACACTGAACACTGAAGCTTTCTTT. The chain links TRBV15 to TRBJ1-1; tentative D call: TRBD1 (6 bases). CDR3 length equals 15 residues. In germline, CDR1 is LNHNV, CDR2 YYDKDF (reference sequence). The ends were cut back, 6 bases at V and 0 bases at J, with 14 bases in the middle.